The clone carrying this T cell receptor (beta chain) was picked up one time. Here immunoSEQ multiplex PCR was the method, and the copy in TCRdb shows in-frame clones only, minus some. The table lists approximately 88,000 clones, 90% to 95% of them singletons. The sample belongs to a study of T cell changes during pregnancy in multiple sclerosis. The junction had 5 bases not matched to a gene; V was cut back by 3 bases and J by 5 bases. The CDR3 runs 13 residues. The germline V gene encodes CDR1 GTSNPN and CDR2 SVGIG (reference sequence). Source: peripheral blood, taken in the third trimester of pregnancy. The chain is built from TRBV30 and TRBJ2-5; 8 positions match TRBD1. This clonotype was sampled from a female donor with multiple sclerosis, enrolled in a pregnancy study. The CDR3 coding sequence is TGTGCCTGGAGAGGCAGGGGGCTGGAGACCCAGTACTTC. As protein: CAWRGRGLETQYF.